This passage covers 13 T cell receptor beta chains from one sample sequenced in a study of cytomegalovirus exposure and HLA in healthy donors. Data came from immunoSEQ multiplex PCR; TCRdb stores just in-frame clones and leaves some out. Of over 85,000 clones listed, about 95% are singletons. Sequencing input: PBMCs. These receptors originate from a woman aged 18 to 35 in good health and CMV-seronegative.

The chain combines TRBV19 with TRBJ2-7; a possible D gene is TRBD2 (6 bases). The CDR3 runs 14 residues. The V gene lost 5 bases and the J gene lost 0 bases, with 11 bases spanning the gap. Per germline, CDR1 LNHDA and CDR2 SQIVND (reference sequence). The CDR3 here is CASSLSGSSYEQYF. The CDR3 DNA reads TGTGCCAGTAGTCTTTCCGGGAGCTCCTACGAGCAGTACTTC.

The chain employs TRBV5-6 and TRBJ2-2; weak D call: TRBD1 (6 bases). V lost 5 bases and J lost 4, with 15 bases in between. Germline values: CDR1 SGHDT, CDR2 YYEEEE. CDR3 length: 15 residues. In DNA, the CDR3 is TGTGCCAGCAGGAGGGACATAGGTCTCACCGGGGAGCTGTTTTTT. Translation: CASRRDIGLTGELFF.

This clone was counted a single time. V is TRBV30 and J is TRBJ2-3, with 8 nucleotides matching TRBD2. Trimming cost V 2 bases and J 9 bases; bases outside gene matches: 7. The CDR3 is 13 amino acids. The V gene's germline CDR1 is GTSNPN and CDR2 SVGIG (reference sequence). The CDR3 DNA sequence: TGTGCCTGGAGTCCCGGACTAGCCGTGACGCAGTATTTT. Its protein product is CAWSPGLAVTQYF. The variable domain in full, completed from reference TRBV30 and TRBJ2-3, reads SQTIHQWPATLVQPVGSPLSLECTVEGTSNPNLYWYRQAAGRGLQLLFYSVGIGQISSEVPQNLSASRPQDRQFILSSKKLLLSDSGFYLCAWSPGLAVTQYFGPGTRLTVL.

This sequence joins TRBV19 and TRBJ1-2; TRBD1 matches at 7 bases. The germline CDR1 and CDR2 sequences are LNHDA and SQIVND (reference sequence). The CDR3 is 15 residues long. V was pared by 4 bases and J by 2 bases, with 7 bases of the junction left unmatched. DNA of the CDR3: TGTGCCAGTAGTACACTCGGGACAGCGAACTATGGCTACACCTTC. The encoded protein is CASSTLGTANYGYTF.

The V call is TRBV21-1, the J call TRBJ2-1; the table's D call TRBD2 went unverified against the DNA. TRBV21-1 is reported as a pseudogene. CDR3 length: 19 amino acids. CDR3 sequence: CASTVPGLAGGSSYNEQFF. The CDR3 region has the DNA TGTGCCAGCACCGTACCGGGACTAGCGGGAGGGAGCTCCTACAATGAGCAGTTCTTC.

A single count supports this clone. The CDR3 DNA follows: TGTGCCAGCAGCCTCCGGGACAGCATCACCTACGAGCAGTACTTC. Protein sequence: CASSLRDSITYEQYF. J is TRBJ2-7 and V is TRBV7-2, with TRBD1 matching 7 bases. The CDR3 has 15 residues. Germline lookup yields CDR1 SGHTA and CDR2 FQGNSA. With 5 bases clipped from V and 2 bases from J, the junction kept 9 bases outside the gene matches.

The J gene is TRBJ1-1, the V gene TRBV7-9, with a tentative D call TRBD1 (5 bases). Per the germline V gene, CDR1 is SEHNR and CDR2 is FQNEAQ (reference sequence). The CDR3 is 12 amino acids. The V end was cut by 6 bases, the J end by 6 bases, with 11 bases between. The CDR3 DNA sequence: TGTGCCAGCAGGGGGGGTTTGGCTGAAGCTTTCTTT. It encodes CASRGGLAEAFF.

This chain links TRBV11-2 with TRBJ2-7, with 12 bases aligning to TRBD2. The germline V gene has CDR1 SGHAT and CDR2 FQNNGV. V lost 6 bases and J lost 4; bases outside the gene matches: 10. The CDR3 is made up of 16 amino acids. This CDR3 is CASRFKGLAGIYEQYF. The DNA of the CDR3 is TGTGCCAGCAGGTTTAAAGGACTAGCGGGAATTTACGAGCAGTACTTC.

The chain links TRBV30 to TRBJ1-1, with a possible D match to TRBD1 (6 bases). V shed 3 bases and J shed 11 bases, with 22 bases lying between them. The CDR3 spans 14 residues. In germline, CDR1 is GTSNPN, CDR2 SVGIG (reference sequence). DNA of the CDR3: TGTGCCTGGAGCCCGGGACAAGGTTTGGTGAGGGCTTTCTTT. It specifies CAWSPGQGLVRAFF.

The chain employs TRBV27 and TRBJ1-6; D is unclear. The length of the CDR3 is 14 residues. CDR1 and CDR2 from the germline V gene are MNHEY and SMNVEV (reference sequence). Trimming took off 7 bases at V and 8 bases at J, with 15 bases between the two ends. The CDR3: CASTTLPGYSPLHF. CDR3 DNA sequence: TGTGCCAGCACCACCCTCCCGGGTTATTCACCCCTCCACTTT.

The chain links TRBV30 to TRBJ2-7; 9 nucleotides align to TRBD2. The V gene end was trimmed by 8 bases and the J gene end by 4 bases; junction bases not matched to a gene: 15. The CDR3 length is 15 residues. CDR1 and CDR2 (germline): GTSNPN, SVGIG (reference sequence). As DNA, the CDR3 is TGTGCCGGAATGCGGGAGGGTCGAACACAGTACGAGCAGTACTTC. This encodes CAGMREGRTQYEQYF.

This chain links TRBV27 with TRBJ2-7; 9 nucleotides line up with TRBD2. The CDR3 contains 18 residues. V lost 1 base, J lost 5 bases, and 15 bases stayed unmatched. Germline-derived CDR1 and CDR2 are MNHEY and SMNVEV (reference sequence). For the CDR3, the DNA is TGTGCCAGCAGTTTATTAGGTTCTTCCGGCGGGAGGGCCCACGAGCAGTACTTC. Amino acids: CASSLLGSSGGRAHEQYF.

The V gene is TRBV5-4, the J gene TRBJ2-7; D might be TRBD2 (5 bases). Deletions cut 0 bases from V and 3 bases from J, with 10 bases between. CDR1 and CDR2 from the germline V gene are SGHNT and YYREEE (reference sequence). The length of the CDR3 is 14 residues. The CDR3 region has the DNA TGTGCCAGCAGCTTGGGGACTTCCGACTACGAGCAGTACTTC. This encodes CASSLGTSDYEQYF.